This T cell receptor (beta chain) emerged from a study of somatic mutations in cytotoxic T cells in rheumatoid arthritis. Study-wide context: There were some V beta antibody-stained T-cell populations flow-sorted at nearly 100% purity, and these included V beta1+ cells sequenced for TCRB.

The study, taken as a whole, reports: Rheumatoid arthritis patients and age-matched healthy controls showed no significant difference in CD8+ T-cell clonality. Reported slight underrepresentation of TRBV07 in rheumatoid arthritis patients was not subjected to multiple-comparison adjustment.

Remarks on this clone: Antigen unknown.

Repertoires were generated with immunoSEQ multiplex PCR, while TCRdb's copy carries only in-frame clones and drops some. The repertoire holds some 25,000 clones, roughly four fifths seen once, with approximately 10% in the top ten. The CDR3 length is 15 residues. The germline CDR1 and CDR2 sequences are MNHEY and SMNVEV (reference sequence). Between the trimmed V and J ends, which lost 5 bases and 6 bases, there was a span of 16 bases. The sequenced sample was CD8+ T cells sorted from blood. The origin of this receptor is a woman aged 18-29 years in good health. The chain is built from TRBV27 and TRBJ2-2, with D tentatively TRBD2 (5 bases). For the CDR3, the DNA is TGTGCCAGCAGTCCCGCGGGTCTAGTTGCCGGGGAGCTGTTTTTT. Protein sequence: CASSPAGLVAGELFF.